What follows are 5 T cell receptor beta chains derived from one specimen sequenced in a study of T cell changes during pregnancy in multiple sclerosis. Some clones are missing from TCRdb's copy, which holds only in-frame ones; the method was immunoSEQ multiplex PCR. The sample lists around 100,000 clones, less than 95% occurring once. Sequencing used peripheral blood, obtained in the second trimester of pregnancy. Every receptor here comes from a female donor in good health, enrolled as a control in a pregnancy study.

The chain combines TRBV2 with TRBJ1-3; D remains unclear. Looked up from germline, CDR1 is SNHLY and CDR2 is FYNNEI. The germline V and J ends were trimmed by 2 bases and 0 bases, with 20 bases remaining between them. The length of the CDR3 is 19 residues. CDR3 region: CASSEPYEGSFSSGNTIYF. The CDR3 coding sequence is TGTGCCAGCAGTGAACCTTATGAGGGATCCTTCTCCTCTGGAAACACCATATATTTT.

The chain recombines TRBV7-9 with TRBJ2-3; maybe TRBD1 (5 bases). Trimming removed 2 bases at V and 2 bases at J, with 14 bases between. This CDR3 is 16 amino acids long. Germline CDR1 and CDR2: SEHNR and FQNEAQ (reference sequence). CDR3 in amino acids: CASSLFLGPHTDTQYF. The CDR3, as DNA: TGTGCCAGCAGCTTATTCTTGGGGCCCCACACAGATACGCAGTATTTT.

V and J are TRBV5-8 and TRBJ2-6; 9 bases line up with TRBD1. Germline V gene sequence: CDR1 SGHTS, CDR2 YDEGEE. The CDR3 is 17 amino acids. After removal of 0 bases from V and 2 bases from J, the junction contained 3 bases not matched to a gene. Here the CDR3 DNA reads TGTGCCAGCAGCTTGGACAGGGGGCTACCTGGGGCCAACGTCCTGACTTTC. Amino acids: CASSLDRGLPGANVLTF. The variable domain in full, with the rest retrieved from reference TRBV5-8 and TRBJ2-6, is EAGVTQSPTHLIKTRGQQATLRCSPISGHTSVYWYQQALGLGLQFLLWYDEGEERNRGNFPPRFSGRQFPNYSSELNVNALELEDSALYLCASSLDRGLPGANVLTFGAGSRLTVL.

The chain has TRBV7-9 and TRBJ2-1, with 10 bases fitting TRBD2. This CDR3 is built from 15 residues. V lost 3 bases and J lost 3; bases outside the gene matches: 2. Germline V CDR1 and CDR2: SEHNR, FQNEAQ (reference sequence). The CDR3 nucleotides are TGTGCCAGCAGCTTCGGGACTAGCGACTACAATGAGCAGTTCTTC. This gives the protein CASSFGTSDYNEQFF. The full variable domain, rest sourced from reference TRBV7-9 and TRBJ2-1, is DTGVSQNPRHKITKRGQNVTFRCDPISEHNRLYWYRQTLGQGPEFLTYFQNEAQLEKSRLLSDRFSAERPKGSFSTLEIQRTEQGDSAMYLCASSFGTSDYNEQFFGPGTRLTVL.

To note about this clone: An end of the junction does not agree with germline; a read error may underlie this. The rearrangement links TRBV4-3 to TRBJ2-3; 14 bases align to TRBD2. Looked up from germline, CDR1 is LGHNA and CDR2 is YSLEER. This CDR3 is built from 18 residues. The DNA of the CDR3 is TGCGCCAGCAGCCAAGAGGGCGGACTAGCGGGAGGCACGGATACGCAGTATTTT. This translates into CASSQEGGLAGGTDTQYF.